This T cell receptor (beta chain) was found in a study of T cells after posttransplantation cyclophosphamide. The sample holds many counts of this clone. Its specificity is not known. Here immunoSEQ multiplex PCR was the method, and the copy in TCRdb shows in-frame clones only, minus some. This sample carries about 40,000 clones, none of them present only once. The CDR3 is made up of 15 amino acids. V dropped 4 bases and J dropped 3 bases, with 10 bases sitting between them. Study observations and caveats: Later post-transplant blood repertoires were often dominated by donor CD8+ memory clones.

The chain carries TRBV12-3 or TRBV12-4 and TRBJ2-6, with D perhaps TRBD1 (6 bases). The receptor comes from a man aged 30 to 45 in good health and a related stem cell transplant donor. Sequenced sample: PBMCs. The CDR3 coding sequence is TGTGCCAGCAGTTCAGGGGTAGGTGGGGCCAACGTCCTGACTTTC. It translates to CASSSGVGGANVLTF.